This TCR beta chain originates from a study of control samples from healthy donors and cancer patients. Clones were read by immunoSEQ multiplex PCR, and TCRdb kept only the in-frame ones, dropping some. The table lists tens of thousands of clones, 95% to 96% of them singletons. V was pared by 1 base and J by 5 bases, with 21 bases between. Germline assignment: CDR1 SGHNT and CDR2 YYREEE (reference sequence). The CDR3 is made up of 17 amino acids. The chain links TRBV5-4 to TRBJ1-1; a possible D gene is TRBD1 (5 bases). Sequenced sample: blood. The clonotype comes from a young woman in good health. The CDR3 sequence: CASSLPTTAGGGTEAFF. For the CDR3, the DNA is TGTGCCAGCAGCTTGCCCACCACCGCCGGGGGAGGGACTGAAGCTTTCTTT.